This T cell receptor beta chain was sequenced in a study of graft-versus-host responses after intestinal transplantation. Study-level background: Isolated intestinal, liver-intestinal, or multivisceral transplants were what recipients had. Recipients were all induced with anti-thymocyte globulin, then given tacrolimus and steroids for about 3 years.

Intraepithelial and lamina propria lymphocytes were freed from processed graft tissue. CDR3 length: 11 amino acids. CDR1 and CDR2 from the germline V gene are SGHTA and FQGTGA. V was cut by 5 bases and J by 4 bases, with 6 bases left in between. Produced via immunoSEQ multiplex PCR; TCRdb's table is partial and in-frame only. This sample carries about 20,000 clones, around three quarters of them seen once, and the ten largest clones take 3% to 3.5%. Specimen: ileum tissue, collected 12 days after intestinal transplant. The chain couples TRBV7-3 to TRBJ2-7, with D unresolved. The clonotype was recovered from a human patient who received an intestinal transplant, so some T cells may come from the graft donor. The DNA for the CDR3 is TGTGCCAGCAGCCCCATGTACGAGCAGTACTTC. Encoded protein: CASSPMYEQYF.